The subject of this entry is one T cell receptor beta chain. The antigen is not known. Assay used: immunoSEQ multiplex PCR; TCRdb lists only in-frame clones, some missing. The table lists over 35,000 clones, roughly nine tenths of them singletons. These data are taken from a study of a mutant IDH1 vaccine in newly diagnosed glioma. The time point is: week 5, during vaccination. Doses comprised 300 ug of mutant IDH1 20-mer peptide each, plus topical imiquimod. Germline CDR1 is KGHSH and CDR2 is LQKENI. V lost 4 bases, J lost 5 bases, and 3 bases stayed unmatched. This CDR3 is built from 14 residues. This receptor was taken from a man aged 45-65 years with glioma. Source: PBMCs, taken from a glioma patient whose treatment included an IDH1 peptide vaccine. V usage is TRBV18 and J usage is TRBJ1-5; 9 bases map to TRBD1. The CDR3 DNA is TGTGCCAGCTCACTCCGGACAGGGGATCAGCCCCAGCATTTT. It translates to CASSLRTGDQPQHF.